This record covers a single T cell receptor beta chain. Its antigen is unidentified. Assay used: immunoSEQ multiplex PCR; TCRdb lists only in-frame clones, some missing. The table lists more than 140,000 clones, 89% of them singletons. This specimen belongs to a study of T cell responses to AZD1222 COVID-19 vaccine. About the research overall: Pooling covered second doses at about 4 or about 12 weeks.

The V and J ends lost 4 bases and 0 bases, in that order; junction bases with no gene match: 18. Germline V lookup: CDR1 SGDLS, CDR2 YYNGEE. The CDR3 totals 19 residues. Points from the study as a whole: Scientists sampled the repertoires only once the peak T cell response had passed. Nearly half of spike-specific TCRs reportedly go after variant regions that carry no mutations.

The chain has TRBV9 and TRBJ1-1; 7 bases match TRBD1. The sequence derives from an adult in good health. The starting material was peripheral blood, obtained on day 0 of AZD1222 vaccination. The CDR3 DNA is TGTGCCAGCAGCCCCTCACTGGGACAGAGGGGCTATATGAACACTGAAGCTTTCTTT. Protein product: CASSPSLGQRGYMNTEAFF.